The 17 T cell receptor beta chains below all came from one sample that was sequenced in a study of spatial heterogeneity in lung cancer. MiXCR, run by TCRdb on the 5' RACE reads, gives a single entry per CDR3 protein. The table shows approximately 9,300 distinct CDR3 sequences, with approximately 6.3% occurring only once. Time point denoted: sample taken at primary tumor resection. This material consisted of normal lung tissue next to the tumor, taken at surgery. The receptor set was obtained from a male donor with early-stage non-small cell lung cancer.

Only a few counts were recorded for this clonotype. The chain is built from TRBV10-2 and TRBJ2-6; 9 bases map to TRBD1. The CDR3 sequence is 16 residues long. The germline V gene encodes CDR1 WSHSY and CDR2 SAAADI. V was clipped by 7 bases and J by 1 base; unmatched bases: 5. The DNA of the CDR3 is TGCGCCAGCATGGGACAGGGAGGGTCTGGGGCCAACGTCCTGACTTTC. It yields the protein CASMGQGGSGANVLTF.

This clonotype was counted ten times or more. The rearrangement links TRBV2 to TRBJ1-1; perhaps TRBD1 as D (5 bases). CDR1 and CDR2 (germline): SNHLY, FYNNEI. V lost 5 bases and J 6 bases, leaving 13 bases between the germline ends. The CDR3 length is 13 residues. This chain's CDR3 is CASSWDRQAEAFF. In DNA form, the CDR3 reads TGTGCCAGCAGTTGGGACCGTCAGGCTGAAGCTTTCTTT.

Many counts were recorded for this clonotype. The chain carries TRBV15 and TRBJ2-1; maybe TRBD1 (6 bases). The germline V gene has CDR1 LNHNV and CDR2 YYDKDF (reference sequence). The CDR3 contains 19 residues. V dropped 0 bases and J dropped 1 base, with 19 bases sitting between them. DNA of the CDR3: TGTGCCACCAGCAGAGATCTTCACAGGGTGGGAGTGTCCTACAATGAGCAGTTCTTC. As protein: CATSRDLHRVGVSYNEQFF.

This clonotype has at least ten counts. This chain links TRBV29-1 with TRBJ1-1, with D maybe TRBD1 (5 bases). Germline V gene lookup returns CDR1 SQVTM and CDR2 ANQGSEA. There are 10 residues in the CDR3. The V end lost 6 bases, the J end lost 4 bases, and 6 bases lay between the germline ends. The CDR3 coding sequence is TGCAGCGTGAGGGGCACTGAAGCTTTCTTT. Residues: CSVRGTEAFF.

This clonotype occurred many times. CDR3 amino acids: CSVLGTANTEAFF. The CDR3 coding sequence is TGCAGTGTTTTAGGGACGGCGAACACTGAAGCTTTCTTT. The chain uses TRBV20-1 and TRBJ1-1; the D gene is possibly TRBD1 (5 bases). This CDR3 comprises 13 residues. V was clipped by 7 bases and J by 1 base, with 13 bases between them. Germline V lookup: CDR1 DFQATT, CDR2 SNEGSKA (reference sequence).

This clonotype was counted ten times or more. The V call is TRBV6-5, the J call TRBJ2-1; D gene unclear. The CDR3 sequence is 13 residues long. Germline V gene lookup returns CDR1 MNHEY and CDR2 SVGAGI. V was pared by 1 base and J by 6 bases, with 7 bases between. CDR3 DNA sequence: TGTGCCAGCAGTTACTGGGGAAGCAATGAGCAGTTCTTC. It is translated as CASSYWGSNEQFF.

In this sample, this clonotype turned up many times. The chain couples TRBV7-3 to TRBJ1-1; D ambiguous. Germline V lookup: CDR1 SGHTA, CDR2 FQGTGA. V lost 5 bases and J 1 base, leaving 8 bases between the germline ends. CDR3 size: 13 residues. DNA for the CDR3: TGTGCCAGCAGCCCCCGCCCGAACACTGAAGCTTTCTTT. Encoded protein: CASSPRPNTEAFF.

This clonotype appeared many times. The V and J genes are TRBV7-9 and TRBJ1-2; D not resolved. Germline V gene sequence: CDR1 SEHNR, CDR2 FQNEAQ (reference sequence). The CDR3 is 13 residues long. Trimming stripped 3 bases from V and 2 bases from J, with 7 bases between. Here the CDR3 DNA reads TGTGCCAGCAGCTTGGGCTTCAACTATGGCTACACCTTC. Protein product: CASSLGFNYGYTF.

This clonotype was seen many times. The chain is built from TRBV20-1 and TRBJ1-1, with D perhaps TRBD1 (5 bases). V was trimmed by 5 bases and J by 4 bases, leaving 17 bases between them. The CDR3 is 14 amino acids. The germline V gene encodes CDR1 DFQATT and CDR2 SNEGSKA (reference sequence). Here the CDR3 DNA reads TGCAGTGCTGGATCCACGAGGGGCGGCACTGAAGCTTTCTTT. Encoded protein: CSAGSTRGGTEAFF.

The CDR3 nucleotides read TGCAGTTCTCCGGGACAAACAAACACTGAAGCTTTCTTT. Translating it yields CSSPGQTNTEAFF. The chain is built from TRBV20-1 and TRBJ1-1; a possible D gene is TRBD1 (6 bases). V was pared by 8 bases and J by 2 bases, with 15 bases between. The CDR3 runs to 13 residues. Germline CDR1 DFQATT, CDR2 SNEGSKA (reference sequence).

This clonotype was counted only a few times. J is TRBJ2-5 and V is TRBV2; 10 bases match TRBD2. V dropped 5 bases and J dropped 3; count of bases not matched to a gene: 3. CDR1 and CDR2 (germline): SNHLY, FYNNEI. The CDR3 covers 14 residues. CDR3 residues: CASSRTSGEETQYF. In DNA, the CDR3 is TGTGCCAGCAGTCGGACTAGCGGAGAAGAGACCCAGTACTTC.

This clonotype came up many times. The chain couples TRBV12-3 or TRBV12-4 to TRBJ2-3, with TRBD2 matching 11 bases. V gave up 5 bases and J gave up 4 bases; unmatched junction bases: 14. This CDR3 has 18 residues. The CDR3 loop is CASSPWVAGGPGPDTQYF. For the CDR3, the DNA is TGTGCCAGCAGTCCGTGGGTAGCGGGGGGGCCGGGCCCAGATACGCAGTATTTT.

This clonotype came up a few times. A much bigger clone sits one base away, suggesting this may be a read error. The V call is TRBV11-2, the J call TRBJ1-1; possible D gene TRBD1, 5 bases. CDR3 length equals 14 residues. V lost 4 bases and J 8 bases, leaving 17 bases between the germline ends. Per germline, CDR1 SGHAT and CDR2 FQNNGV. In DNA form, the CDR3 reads TGTGCCAGCAGCTCGCAGGGTGGGGCGATGGAAGCTTTCTTT. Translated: CASSSQGGAMEAFF. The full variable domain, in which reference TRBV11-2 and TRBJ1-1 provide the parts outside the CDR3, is EAGVAQSPRYKIIEKRQSVAFWCNPISGHATLYWYQQILGQGPKLLIQFQNNGVVDDSQLPKDRFSAERLKGVDSTLKIQPAKLEDSAVYLCASSSQGGAMEAFFGQGTRLTVV.

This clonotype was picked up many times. The CDR3 region has the DNA TGCGCCAGCAGCTTGGACGGACTTAACTATGGCTACACCTTC. Its protein product is CASSLDGLNYGYTF. The chain recombines TRBV5-1 with TRBJ1-2, with D unresolved. V gave up 0 bases and J gave up 1 base, with 7 bases separating them. This CDR3 has 14 residues. The germline gives CDR1 SGHRS, CDR2 YFSETQ.

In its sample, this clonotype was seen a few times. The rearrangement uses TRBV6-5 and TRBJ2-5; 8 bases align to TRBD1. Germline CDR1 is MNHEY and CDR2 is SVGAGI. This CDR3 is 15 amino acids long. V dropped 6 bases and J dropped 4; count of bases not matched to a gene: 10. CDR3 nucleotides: TGTGCCAGCAGCCTCGACAGGGGTGGGCCAGAGACCCAGTACTTC. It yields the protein CASSLDRGGPETQYF.

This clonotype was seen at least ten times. CDR3 loop: CSVEAGTVISGANVLTF. CDR3 nucleotide sequence: TGCAGCGTTGAGGCCGGGACAGTTATCTCTGGGGCCAACGTCCTGACTTTC. This chain links TRBV29-1 with TRBJ2-6, with 7 bases lining up with TRBD1. CDR3 size: 17 residues. CDR1 and CDR2 (germline): SQVTM, ANQGSEA. The trim removed 3 bases at V and 0 bases at J, leaving 8 bases unmatched.

CDR3 DNA sequence: TGTGCCAGTAAGGGTCAAGGACAGTCCTACAATGAGCAGTTCTTC. It codes for CASKGQGQSYNEQFF. V is TRBV19 and J is TRBJ2-1; possibly TRBD1 for D (6 bases). This CDR3 comprises 15 residues. The V end lost 7 bases, the J end lost 1 base, and 14 bases lay between the germline ends. In germline, CDR1 is LNHDA, CDR2 SQIVND (reference sequence).